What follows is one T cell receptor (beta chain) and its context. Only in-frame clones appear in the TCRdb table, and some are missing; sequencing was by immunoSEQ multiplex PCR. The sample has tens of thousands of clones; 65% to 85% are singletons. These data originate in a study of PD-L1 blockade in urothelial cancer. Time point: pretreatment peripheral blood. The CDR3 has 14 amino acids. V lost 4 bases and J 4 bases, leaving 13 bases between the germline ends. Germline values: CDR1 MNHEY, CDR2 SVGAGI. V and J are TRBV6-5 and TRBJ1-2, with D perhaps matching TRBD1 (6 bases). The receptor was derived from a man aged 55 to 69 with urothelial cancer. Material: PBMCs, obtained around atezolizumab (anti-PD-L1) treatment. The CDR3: CASSSQGGAYGYTF. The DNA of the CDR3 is TGTGCCAGCAGTTCCCAAGGGGGGGCCTATGGCTACACCTTC.